Shown below are 14 T cell receptor beta chains from a single sample sequenced in a study of CD8+ T cells in alopecia areata. The authors extracted RNA and reverse transcribed it into cDNA as the sequencing template. Sequenced by immunoSEQ multiplex PCR; TCRdb stores in-frame clones only, minus some. Here the sample spans about 210,000 clones, under 70% being singletons. Described treatment: oral pan-JAK inhibitor, 5-10 mg twice daily. This material consisted of CD4+ T cells sorted from blood, taken at week 4, from a patient treated with tofacitinib. The receptors were gathered from a human donor with alopecia areata.

The rearrangement links TRBV7-9 to TRBJ2-5; TRBD2 agrees at 7 bases. V shed 1 base, J shed 2 bases, and the junction held 1 base outside the gene matches. The CDR3 loop spans 14 amino acids. CDR1 SEHNR and CDR2 FQNEAQ come from the germline V gene (reference sequence). CDR3 in DNA: TGTGCCAGCAGCTTAGGCGGGGGTCAAGAGACCCAGTACTTC. This gives the protein CASSLGGGQETQYF.

This clone was observed a handful of times. The chain is built from TRBV25-1 and TRBJ2-5; 10 bases match TRBD2. The J call is in doubt because the DNA end fits TRBJ2-7 better. There are 16 residues in the CDR3. CDR1 MGHDK and CDR2 SYGVNS come from the germline V gene. The CDR3 coding sequence is TGTGCCAGCAGTGGATCTTATTCTAGCGGGGGCTACGAGCAGTACTTC. Translation: CASSGSYSSGGYEQYF.

J is TRBJ2-1 and V is TRBV27; 8 bases fit TRBD2. From germline, CDR1 is MNHEY and CDR2 SMNVEV (reference sequence). The CDR3 has 17 residues. J was trimmed by 4 bases and V by 4 bases; bases with no gene match: 12. CDR3 DNA sequence: TGTGCCAGCAGTTCTTTCGAGGCGGGGGGCTCATACAATGAGCAGTTCTTC. It encodes CASSSFEAGGSYNEQFF.

V gene TRBV7-2 combines with J gene TRBJ1-5, with 9 bases that match TRBD1. V lost 5 bases and J lost 6; bases outside the gene matches: 5. The CDR3 extends over 14 amino acids. CDR1 and CDR2 from the germline V gene are SGHTA and FQGNSA. CDR3 sequence (DNA): TGTGCCAGCAGCATGACAGGGGGTGGTCAGCCCCAGCATTTT. It translates to CASSMTGGGQPQHF.

The chain recombines TRBV4-3 with TRBJ2-4; TRBD2 matches at 10 bases. This CDR3 is built from 19 residues. Germline values: CDR1 LGHNA, CDR2 YSLEER. J lost 1 base, V lost 0 bases, and 9 bases had no gene match. DNA for the CDR3: TGCGCCAGCAGCCAAGAGGCTAGCGGGGGTCTTGTGGCCAAAAACATTCAGTACTTC. It encodes CASSQEASGGLVAKNIQYF.

The chain combines TRBV4-1 with TRBJ1-2; TRBD1 aligns across 9 bases. CDR3 length: 13 amino acids. CDR1 is MGHRA, CDR2 YSYEKL, per germline. V trimming: 8 bases; J trimming: 7 bases; junction bases outside the gene matches: 8. The CDR3 spells CASGSTGGGGYTF. For the CDR3, the DNA is TGCGCCAGCGGATCGACAGGGGGTGGTGGCTACACCTTC.

The chain couples TRBV5-4 to TRBJ2-3; 8 bases agree with TRBD1. The CDR3 covers 15 residues. From germline, CDR1 is SGHNT and CDR2 YYREEE (reference sequence). With V trimmed by 1 base and J by 6 bases, 7 bases remained unmatched. CDR3 sequence: CASSLSGQGRDTQYF. CDR3 sequence (DNA): TGTGCCAGCAGCTTGTCCGGACAGGGTAGGGATACGCAGTATTTT. The full variable domain, completed using reference TRBV5-4 and TRBJ2-3, is ETGVTQSPTHLIKTRGQQVTLRCSSQSGHNTVSWYQQALGQGPQFIFQYYREEENGRGNFPPRFSGLQFPNYSSELNVNALELDDSALYLCASSLSGQGRDTQYFGPGTRLTVL.

This chain links TRBV29-1 with TRBJ1-2; the match to TRBD1 covers 7 bases. The CDR3 runs to 12 residues. The germline V gene has CDR1 SQVTM and CDR2 ANQGSEA. V lost 4 bases, J lost 7 bases, and 6 bases stayed unmatched. The CDR3 DNA reads TGCAGCGTTGGACAGGGAGGGGTTGGCTACACCTTC. Residues: CSVGQGGVGYTF.

The chain combines TRBV19 with TRBJ2-7, with TRBD2 matching 9 bases. Per germline, CDR1 LNHDA and CDR2 SQIVND (reference sequence). With V trimmed by 6 bases and J by 3 bases, 15 bases remained unmatched. CDR3 length equals 17 residues. The CDR3 DNA is TGTGCCAGTAGCGCGGGAGGGGCGAAGACCTCCTACTACGAGCAGTACTTC. Protein product: CASSAGGAKTSYYEQYF.

V usage is TRBV9 and J usage is TRBJ2-1, with 8 bases identical to TRBD2. V lost 3 bases to trimming and J lost 8 bases; unmatched junction nucleotides: 16. This CDR3 region has 17 residues. CDR1 is SGDLS and CDR2 is YYNGEE in the germline V gene. CDR3 residues: CASSAQAGLGIMDEQFF. The CDR3, as DNA: TGTGCCAGCAGCGCACAAGCGGGACTAGGAATTATGGATGAGCAGTTCTTC.

This clone was recorded a few times. The chain has TRBV19 and TRBJ2-1; D ambiguous. The ends were cut back, 8 bases at V and 7 bases at J, with 18 bases in the middle. The CDR3 is 14 amino acids. Germline values: CDR1 LNHDA, CDR2 SQIVND (reference sequence). The CDR3 nucleotides read TGTGCCAGTTGCCACAGTTCCGGGCGAAATGAGCAGTTCTTC. The encoded protein is CASCHSSGRNEQFF. Based on the CDR3 plus reference TRBV19 and TRBJ2-1, the full variable domain is DGGITQSPKYLFRKEGQNVTLSCEQNLNHDAMYWYRQDPGQGLRLIYYSQIVNDFQKGDIAEGYSVSREKKESFPLTVTSAQKNPTAFYLCASCHSSGRNEQFFGPGTRLTVL.

This clone has just a few counts. This chain joins TRBV2 and TRBJ2-7; no clear D. From germline, CDR1 is SNHLY and CDR2 FYNNEI. The V end was cut by 4 bases, the J end by 9 bases, with 13 bases between. This CDR3 has 12 amino acids. The CDR3 protein is CASSGSSIGQYF. In DNA, the CDR3 is TGTGCCAGCAGTGGGAGCTCTATAGGGCAGTACTTC.

This chain uses TRBV7-9 with TRBJ2-6; weak D call: TRBD2 (5 bases). This CDR3 has 18 amino acids. The V gene lost 4 bases and the J gene lost 2 bases, with 18 bases spanning the gap. CDR1 is SEHNR, CDR2 FQNEAQ, per germline (reference sequence). The chain's CDR3 is CASSYKEFGNPGANVLTF. The CDR3 region has the DNA TGTGCCAGCAGCTATAAGGAGTTCGGGAATCCTGGGGCCAACGTCCTGACTTTC.

V usage is TRBV18 and J usage is TRBJ1-2; 7 positions match TRBD1. The CDR3 consists of 14 residues. With 3 bases clipped from V and 4 bases from J, the junction kept 5 bases outside the gene matches. Germline CDR1 and CDR2: KGHSH and LQKENI. CDR3 coding DNA: TGTGCCAGCTCACCTGGACAGGCTAGCTATGGCTACACCTTC. Its translation: CASSPGQASYGYTF.